Listed below are T cell receptor beta chains from one sample, sequenced in a study of T cell responses to AZD1222 COVID-19 vaccine. Profiling relied on immunoSEQ multiplex PCR, and the TCRdb table lists in-frame clones only, not all of them. The profile covers some 160,000 clones, with roughly 93% appearing a single time and less than 2% taken by the ten largest. The specimen was peripheral blood, collected 28 days after the second AZD1222 dose. Receptors were obtained from an adult who received the AZD1222 COVID-19 vaccine. Each CDR3 is given with its conserved first and last residue. Fields, in order: CDR3 protein, V gene.

cdr3_aa: CASGVSYNSPLHF
v_call: TRBV7-9

cdr3_aa: CSATSGNTIYF
v_call: TRBV20-1

cdr3_aa: CASSQAQGHTEAFF
v_call: TRBV3-1/TRBV3-2

cdr3_aa: CASSLGRGAQAEQFF
v_call: TRBV7-9

cdr3_aa: CASSQMGMYTEAFF
v_call: TRBV11-3

cdr3_aa: CASSLGQGREKLFF
v_call: TRBV9

cdr3_aa: CASSEAGRGRVGYTF
v_call: TRBV6-1

cdr3_aa: CASNEGGAQETQYF
v_call: TRBV5-4

cdr3_aa: CASSQAGRAAGNTIYF
v_call: TRBV3-1/TRBV3-2

cdr3_aa: CASSLEFRNTEAFF
v_call: TRBV7-8

cdr3_aa: CASRRDLTDTQYF
v_call: TRBV5-4

cdr3_aa: CASKTGEGNIQYF
v_call: TRBV19

cdr3_aa: CASSSRDTYNSPLHF
v_call: TRBV4-2

cdr3_aa: CASSQVLTEQFF
v_call: TRBV3-1/TRBV3-2

cdr3_aa: CASSAPRDRPGNTIYF
v_call: TRBV9

cdr3_aa: CASSGRTGDGGELFF
v_call: TRBV2

cdr3_aa: CASSHGANWAAEQHF
v_call: TRBV3-1/TRBV3-2

cdr3_aa: CASSLNRPVVAGNTIYF
v_call: TRBV11-2

cdr3_aa: CASSFKPRWEQFF
v_call: TRBV7-3

cdr3_aa: CASSLAGGLGEQFF
v_call: TRBV27

cdr3_aa: CASSLSLAGAYNEQFF
v_call: TRBV7-9

cdr3_aa: CASSEDRWRETQYF
v_call: TRBV7-8

cdr3_aa: CASSLSGMSHYEQYF
v_call: TRBV7-8

cdr3_aa: CASSPDRGPYQPQHF
v_call: TRBV18

cdr3_aa: CASSVFPDVRSGNTIYF
v_call: TRBV9